The 5 T cell receptor beta chains listed next were all sequenced from one sample in a study of blood T cells in healthy people across ages. A second PCR, run for about 7 to 12 cycles, used a sample-barcoded 5' primer plus a J-beta primer mix. From the 5' RACE reads, TCRdb called clonotypes with MiXCR, one entry per CDR3 protein. The sample yields hundreds of thousands of distinct CDR3 sequences, approximately 29% seen once. The sequenced material came from blood. All receptors derive from a woman aged 80 or older in good health.

This clonotype was seen many times. DNA for the CDR3: TGTGCCAGCAGCAACCCGACAGGGGGAAGCTCCTACGAGCAGTACTTC. Residues: CASSNPTGGSSYEQYF. The chain couples TRBV21-1 to TRBJ2-7; TRBD1, the table's D call, was not compared with the DNA. TRBV21-1 is given as a pseudogene. CDR3 length: 16 residues.

In its sample, this clonotype was seen many times. This chain connects TRBV20-1 to TRBJ1-1; D unclear. From germline, CDR1 is DFQATT and CDR2 SNEGSKA (reference sequence). This CDR3 spans 14 amino acids. V lost 0 bases and J 6 bases, leaving 14 bases between the germline ends. Written as DNA, the CDR3 is TGCAGTGCTAGAGATTTGGGCGGTTCCCCTGAAGCTTTCTTT. This codes for CSARDLGGSPEAFF.

This clonotype was detected ten times or more. The chain carries TRBV27 and TRBJ1-1; the D gene is possibly TRBD1 (6 bases). The CDR3 extends over 16 amino acids. V gave up 3 bases and J gave up 1 base, with 15 bases separating them. CDR1 and CDR2 from the germline V gene are MNHEY and SMNVEV (reference sequence). In nucleotides, the CDR3 is TGTGCCAGCAGTTTTGGGTGGGGGGGGGCGAACACTGAAGCTTTCTTT. It is translated as CASSFGWGGANTEAFF.

This clonotype was detected ten times or more. The V call is TRBV20-1, the J call TRBJ2-7; TRBD1 aligns across 8 bases. J lost 2 bases, V lost 6 bases, and 6 bases had no gene match. CDR3 size: 13 residues. Germline CDR1 and CDR2: DFQATT and SNEGSKA (reference sequence). The CDR3 coding sequence is TGCAGTGCCAAGGGACAGGCCACCTACGAGCAGTACTTC. This codes for CSAKGQATYEQYF.

This clonotype has at least ten counts. The rearrangement joins TRBV20-1 to TRBJ1-2; D possibly corresponds to TRBD1 (5 bases). CDR1 is DFQATT, CDR2 SNEGSKA, per germline (reference sequence). This CDR3 has 11 amino acids. The ends were cut back, 8 bases at V and 5 bases at J, with 12 bases in the middle. The CDR3 nucleotides read TGCAGTAATATAGGGGTTTATGGCTACACCTTC. Encoded protein: CSNIGVYGYTF.